This T cell receptor (beta chain) was sequenced during a study of T cells in Graves' hyperthyroidism and ophthalmopathy. About the research overall: Peripheral blood sampling occurred at initial diagnosis, before any treatment.

Amplified TCR beta CDR3 regions derived from RNA transcripts. The HTBI primer set drove a first-round RT-PCR of the TCR CDR3. TCRdb re-analysed the multiplex PCR reads in MiXCR, keeping a single row per CDR3 protein. The sample records about 680,000 distinct CDR3 sequences, roughly a third being singletons. The ends lost 2 bases at V and 0 bases at J; junction bases unmatched: 2. The germline V gene has CDR1 KGHDR and CDR2 SFDVKD. The CDR3 totals 15 residues. Study-wide results and limits: Ophthalmopathy, as predicted by the model, came a median roughly 6.5 months after the prediction. Patients with ophthalmopathy were separated from those with stable hyperthyroidism by a 13 V-J model.

This clonotype was seen repeatedly, ten times or more. What it recognizes is unknown. On the basis of clinical symptoms, serum thyroxine and TRAb, thyroid ultrasound and orbital computed tomography, diagnoses were made. The source of this sequence is a woman aged 40 to 49 with Graves' hyperthyroidism. The V and J genes are TRBV24-1 and TRBJ1-1, with 7 bases lining up with TRBD1. Sequencing used blood. CDR3: CATSDSTGMNTEAFF. Here the CDR3 DNA reads TGTGCCACCAGTGATTCGACAGGGATGAACACTGAAGCTTTCTTT.